This T cell receptor (beta chain) is drawn from a study of cytomegalovirus exposure and HLA in healthy donors. Worth noting for this clone: Its specificity is unknown.

Overall study findings and caveats: A later analysis found most CMV-associated TCR beta chains apparently HLA-restricted. It was reported in a later analysis that an Asian-associated ancestry cluster showed fewer N-insertions than the approximately 690-donor mean. Rare TCR sequences predominated, though certain public TCRs were found in many donors.

Amplification used 60 Vbeta primers and 13 Jbeta primers. Produced via immunoSEQ multiplex PCR; TCRdb's table is partial and in-frame only. The sample lists just under 95,000 clones, approximately 84% occurring once. V trimming: 3 bases; J trimming: 3 bases; junction bases outside the gene matches: 9. The CDR3 spans 16 residues. Germline CDR1 is WSHSY and CDR2 is SAAADI. The chain carries TRBV10-2 and TRBJ2-7; 9 bases are shared with TRBD1. Sequenced input: PBMCs. This TCR was sampled from a woman aged 18 to 35 in good health and CMV-seropositive. Here the CDR3 DNA reads TGCGCCAGCAGTGATTTCACCGGGACAGGGCACTACGAGCAGTACTTC. Protein: CASSDFTGTGHYEQYF.